This T cell receptor (beta chain) was sequenced during a study of cytotoxic CD8 clonotypes in ibrutinib-treated CLL. The overall study: A mean of approximately 260,000 productive templates and 100,000 or so productive rearrangements was obtained per sample. Study-wide findings and caveats: At the start, clonality exceeded age-matched healthy donors and followed circulating CD8+ T-cell counts.

This clone was seen only a few times. The antigen is not known. CDR1 and CDR2 (germline): SNHLY, FYNNEI. The ends were cut back, 2 bases at V and 2 bases at J, with 6 bases in the middle. The CDR3 spans 13 residues. The method was immunoSEQ multiplex PCR; TCRdb's version includes in-frame clones alone and lacks a portion of them. The table shows about 140,000 clones, with 70% to 90% occurring only once. The chain joins TRBV2 to TRBJ1-2; D gene uncertain. This TCR derives from a human donor with chronic lymphocytic leukemia. Sequenced here: PBMCs, sampled after 36 months of ibrutinib treatment. In nucleotides, the CDR3 is TGTGCCAGCAGTGAACGGACCAACTATGGCTACACCTTC. Its protein is CASSERTNYGYTF.